A selection of T cell receptor beta chains follows, all from one sample in a study of cytotoxic CD8 clonotypes in ibrutinib-treated CLL. Sequencing was performed with immunoSEQ multiplex PCR; in TCRdb, only in-frame clones are kept and a portion is missing. The sample consists of 14,000 or so clones, about 65% of them appearing once. The sample consisted of PBMCs, taken before ibrutinib treatment. The receptors were gathered from a human donor with chronic lymphocytic leukemia. CDR3s include the opening cysteine and the closing phenylalanine or tryptophan. D genes are given only for firm matches. For some rows the clone size is stated as once, few or many, or as a class when expanded; others skip it.

D	V	size	J	DNA	CDR3
TRBD1	TRBV2	-	TRBJ2-2	TGTGCCAGCACCGGGGACAGGGGCGTTGCGCACACCGGGGAGCTGTTTTTT	CASTGDRGVAHTGELFF
-	TRBV7-9	-	TRBJ2-7	TGTGCCAGCAGCTTACTGGGAATGGGCGAGCAGTACTTC	CASSLLGMGEQYF
-	TRBV6-6	-	TRBJ2-7	TGTGCCAGCAGTTACGGGCGGGGTGCCGCATCGGACGAGCAGTACTTC	CASSYGRGAASDEQYF
-	TRBV7-2	-	TRBJ1-5	TGTGCCAGCAGCTTAGCTGGGAAAGTGCTCCGGACAGAGCCTTATAGCAATCAGCCCCAGCATTTT	CASSLAGKVLRTEPYSNQPQHF
-	TRBV9	many	TRBJ1-1	TGTGCCAGCAGCGAGACGACAGCTAGTAACACTGAAGCTTTCTTT	CASSETTASNTEAFF
-	TRBV2	once	TRBJ1-5	TGTGCCAGCACCCACAATCAGCCCCAGCATTTT	CASTHNQPQHF
TRBD2	TRBV7-9	-	TRBJ2-5	TGTGCCAGCAGCTTATCCAGCGGGGGGCTCGTAGGAGAGACCCAGTACTTC	CASSLSSGGLVGETQYF
TRBD1	TRBV2	-	TRBJ1-5	TGTGCCAGCAGTCCGGGACAGGGGTTTCAGCCCCAGCATTTT	CASSPGQGFQPQHF
TRBD1	TRBV19	-	TRBJ1-6	TGTGCCAGTAGTGGACAGGGAGGTTCACCCCTCCACTTT	CASSGQGGSPLHF
TRBD1	TRBV5-4	-	TRBJ1-1	TGTGCCAGCAGCCGGGGACAGCCGAACACTGAAGCTTTCTTT	CASSRGQPNTEAFF
-	TRBV7-9	once	TRBJ2-7	TGTGCCAGCAGCTTATCTGGACCGAGTAAGTCGTACTTC	CASSLSGPSKSYF
-	TRBV2	-	TRBJ1-1	TGTGCCAGCAGTGAACAAGGCGGAGAGAACAGGGAAGCTTTCTTT	CASSEQGGENREAFF
TRBD1	TRBV18	-	TRBJ2-7	TGTGCCAGCTCACCAAGGGACAGGGGGCAATTCGAGCAGTACTTC	CASSPRDRGQFEQYF
-	TRBV10-1	-	TRBJ1-1	TGCGCCAGCAGTGAGCAGAGCAGGGGAAAAGCTTTCTTT	CASSEQSRGKAFF
-	TRBV5-5	-	TRBJ2-5	TGTGCCAGCACCCACTTCGGTGGGAGTGAGACCCAGTACTTC	CASTHFGGSETQYF
-	TRBV30	-	TRBJ1-2	TGTGCCTGGAGTGTAGAGTACGTTTTGGTTCGTGATGCTGGGGGCGGTATAGACTATGGCTACACCTTC	CAWSVEYVLVRDAGGGIDYGYTF
-	TRBV29-1	-	TRBJ2-7	TGCAGCGCCGGACCCCTAGGAGGTCGCGAGCAGTACTTC	CSAGPLGGREQYF
-	TRBV14	-	TRBJ2-1	TGTGCCAGCAGCCAGATACGGGCGGGGCAGTTCTTC	CASSQIRAGQFF
-	TRBV19	-	TRBJ1-1	TGTGCCAGTAGTATGTCCGGGACTCTGAACACTGAAGCTTTCTTT	CASSMSGTLNTEAFF
TRBD1	TRBV27	once	TRBJ2-7	TGTGCCAGCAGTTCCCCCACCGGGACAGGGGTGAGAAACGAGCAGTACTTC	CASSSPTGTGVRNEQYF
TRBD2	TRBV5-1	-	TRBJ2-1	TGCGCCAGCAGCTTGGAGCGGGGTAACAATGAGCAGTTCTTC	CASSLERGNNEQFF
TRBD2	TRBV12-5	-	TRBJ2-2	TGTGCTAGTGGTTGGACTAGCGGATTTACCGGGGAGCTGTTTTTT	CASGWTSGFTGELFF
TRBD1	TRBV28	-	TRBJ1-5	TGTGCCAGCCCGGACAGGGCCCAGCCCCAGCATTTT	CASPDRAQPQHF
-	TRBV29-1	-	TRBJ2-3	TGCAGCTCGAGAGGGGGTCAGACAGATACGCAGTATTTT	CSSRGGQTDTQYF
-	TRBV11-2	-	TRBJ1-1	TGTGCCAGCAGCCTACATTTCCTGAGGAACACTGAAGCTTTCTTT	CASSLHFLRNTEAFF
-	TRBV15	-	TRBJ1-2	TGTGCCACCAGCGGACTCCAGGCCGGGGGTTATGGCTACACCTTC	CATSGLQAGGYGYTF
-	TRBV2	-	TRBJ1-4	TGTGCCAGCATCCGGGGCACAACAACTAATGAAAAACTGTTTTTT	CASIRGTTTNEKLFF
-	TRBV19	-	TRBJ2-7	TGTGCCAGTAGCCCCTTAAATAGCGCCTACGAGCAGTACTTC	CASSPLNSAYEQYF
TRBD1	TRBV4-2	-	TRBJ2-2	TGTGCCAGCAGCCTGACAGGGGATTTGATCACCGGGGAGCTGTTTTTT	CASSLTGDLITGELFF
-	TRBV4-1	few	TRBJ1-1	TGCGCCAGCAGCCAAGTGCGAGAGAACACTGAAGCTTTCTTT	CASSQVRENTEAFF
TRBD1	TRBV11-2	few	TRBJ1-1	TGTGCCAGCAGCTTTCAGGGGGCATACACTGAAGCTTTCTTT	CASSFQGAYTEAFF
TRBD1	TRBV9	once	TRBJ2-7	TGTGCCAGCCGTGGACAGGGGTCCTACGAGCAGTACTTC	CASRGQGSYEQYF
-	TRBV7-9	-	TRBJ1-1	TGTGCCAGCACCCCCCAGTGGGGGAGGGGGAAAAACACTGAAGCTTTCTTT	CASTPQWGRGKNTEAFF
-	TRBV19	few	TRBJ1-2	TGTGCCAGTAGTTTGCCGGGCTTAGCCGGCTACACCTTC	CASSLPGLAGYTF
TRBD1	TRBV5-4	-	TRBJ1-1	TGTGCCAGCAGCTATGACAGGGGAGAGTCTGAAGCTTTCTTT	CASSYDRGESEAFF
-	TRBV20-1	-	TRBJ2-1	TGCAGTGCTTTCTACAATGAGCAGTTCTTC	CSAFYNEQFF
TRBD1	TRBV5-1	few	TRBJ1-2	TGCGCCAGCAGCGACCCACAGGGGGACCCCTATGGCTACACCTTC	CASSDPQGDPYGYTF
-	TRBV27	-	TRBJ2-3	TGTGCCAGCAGGGGCGGAGCGGAACTAGAGCAAGATACGCAGTATTTT	CASRGGAELEQDTQYF
-	TRBV5-1	-	TRBJ1-2	TGCGCCAGCAGCTTGGCCGAAGGGATTTATGGCTACACCTTC	CASSLAEGIYGYTF